The clone carrying this T cell receptor beta chain has just a few counts. Its target is unknown. TCRdb analysed the reads with MiXCR anew, one entry per CDR3 protein. The repertoire holds around 710,000 distinct CDR3 sequences, with under 35% as singletons. These data belong to a study of T cell repertoires in cytomegalovirus infection. Study-level background: Shared public TCR beta signatures pointed to both CMV infection and a matching HLA type. General observations from the study: Summed public TCR beta family frequency identified CMV carriers bearing the relevant HLA.

The ends were cut back, 2 bases at V and 6 bases at J, with 11 bases in the middle. CDR1 MRHNA and CDR2 SNTAGT come from the germline V gene. The CDR3 is 13 residues long. The sequences come from cultured CD8+ T cells from PBMCs, collected from culture after CMV antigen stimulation. The chain is built from TRBV6-4 and TRBJ2-7, with D hard to call. The sequence came from a human donor in good health (CMV status not recorded). Some clones in this sample may be carry-over from other donors' samples. The CDR3 region has the DNA TGTGCCAGCAGTGACACCAGGATGGGCGAGCAGTACTTC. It specifies CASSDTRMGEQYF.